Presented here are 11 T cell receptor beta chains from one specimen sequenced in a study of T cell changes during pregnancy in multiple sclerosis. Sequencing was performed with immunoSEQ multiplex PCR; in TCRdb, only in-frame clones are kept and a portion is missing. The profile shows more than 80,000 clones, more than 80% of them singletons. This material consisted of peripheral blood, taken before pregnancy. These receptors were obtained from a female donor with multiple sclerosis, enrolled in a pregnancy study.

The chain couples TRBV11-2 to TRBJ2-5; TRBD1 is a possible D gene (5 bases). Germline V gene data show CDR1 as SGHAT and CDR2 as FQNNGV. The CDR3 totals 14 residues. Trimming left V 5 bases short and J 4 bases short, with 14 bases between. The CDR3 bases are TGTGCCAGCAGCCCCAGAACAGGCGGAGAGACCCAGTACTTC. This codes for CASSPRTGGETQYF.

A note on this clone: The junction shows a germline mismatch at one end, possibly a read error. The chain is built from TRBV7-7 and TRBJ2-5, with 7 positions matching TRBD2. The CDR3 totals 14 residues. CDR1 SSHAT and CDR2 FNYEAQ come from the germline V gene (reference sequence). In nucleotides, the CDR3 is TGTGCTAGCAGCCGGCTGGGAGGGCGCGAGACCCAGTACTTC. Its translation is CASSRLGGRETQYF.

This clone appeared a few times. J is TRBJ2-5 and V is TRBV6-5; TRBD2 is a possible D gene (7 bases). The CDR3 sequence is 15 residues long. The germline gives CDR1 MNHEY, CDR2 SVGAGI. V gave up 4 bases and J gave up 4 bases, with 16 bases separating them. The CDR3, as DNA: TGTGCCAGCAGTTCTTTAGGGGGGGTAGGAGAGACCCAGTACTTC. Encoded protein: CASSSLGGVGETQYF.

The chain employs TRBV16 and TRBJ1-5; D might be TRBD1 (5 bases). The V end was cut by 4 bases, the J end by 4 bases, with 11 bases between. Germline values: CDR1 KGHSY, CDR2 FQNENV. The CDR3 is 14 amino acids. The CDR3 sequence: CASSPWGLNQPQHF. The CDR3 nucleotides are TGTGCCAGCAGCCCCTGGGGACTAAATCAGCCCCAGCATTTT.

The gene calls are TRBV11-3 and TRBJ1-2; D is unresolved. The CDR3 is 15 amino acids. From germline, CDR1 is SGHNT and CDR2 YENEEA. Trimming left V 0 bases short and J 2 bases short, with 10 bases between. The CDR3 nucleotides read TGTGCCAGCAGCTTAGATCTGAGAACCAACTATGGCTACACCTTC. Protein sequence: CASSLDLRTNYGYTF.

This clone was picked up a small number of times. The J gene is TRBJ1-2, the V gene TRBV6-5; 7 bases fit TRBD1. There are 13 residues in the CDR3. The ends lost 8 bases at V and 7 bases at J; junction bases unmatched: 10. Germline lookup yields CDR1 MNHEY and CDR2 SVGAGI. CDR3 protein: CASGDSPQRGYTF. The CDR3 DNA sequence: TGTGCCAGCGGGGACAGCCCACAACGTGGCTACACCTTC.

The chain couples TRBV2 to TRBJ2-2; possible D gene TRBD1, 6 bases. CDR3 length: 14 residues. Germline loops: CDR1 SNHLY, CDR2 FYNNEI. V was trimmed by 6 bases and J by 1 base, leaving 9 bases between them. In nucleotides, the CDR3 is TGTGCCAGCAGAGCGGACAGGAACACCGGGGAGCTGTTTTTT. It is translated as CASRADRNTGELFF.

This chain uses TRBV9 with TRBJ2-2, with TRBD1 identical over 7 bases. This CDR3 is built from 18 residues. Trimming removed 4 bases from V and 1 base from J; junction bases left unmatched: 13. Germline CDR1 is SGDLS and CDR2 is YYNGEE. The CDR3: CASSFRSGGLKNTGELFF. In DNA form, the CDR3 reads TGTGCCAGCAGCTTCCGTTCAGGGGGTTTAAAGAACACCGGGGAGCTGTTTTTT.

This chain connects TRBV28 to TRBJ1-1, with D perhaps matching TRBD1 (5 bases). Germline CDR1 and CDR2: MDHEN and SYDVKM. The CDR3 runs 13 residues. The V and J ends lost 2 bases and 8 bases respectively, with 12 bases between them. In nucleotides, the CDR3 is TGTGCCAGCAGTTTACCCGTCCCAGGGGAAGCTTTCTTT. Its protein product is CASSLPVPGEAFF.

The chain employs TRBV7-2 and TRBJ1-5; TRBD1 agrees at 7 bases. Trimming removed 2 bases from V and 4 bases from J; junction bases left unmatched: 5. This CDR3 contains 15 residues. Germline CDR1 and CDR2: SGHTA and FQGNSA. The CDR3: CASSLLGQSNQPQHF. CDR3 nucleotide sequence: TGTGCCAGCAGCTTATTGGGACAGTCTAATCAGCCCCAGCATTTT.

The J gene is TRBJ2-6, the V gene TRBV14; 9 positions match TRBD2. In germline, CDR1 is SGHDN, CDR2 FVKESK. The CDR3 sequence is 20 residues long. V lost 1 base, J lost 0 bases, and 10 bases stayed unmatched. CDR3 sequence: CASSQGIGLAKVSGANVLTF. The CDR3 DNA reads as TGTGCCAGCAGCCAAGGGATCGGACTAGCGAAAGTCTCTGGGGCCAACGTCCTGACTTTC.